The T cell receptor beta chain under discussion was sequenced for a study of control samples from healthy donors and cancer patients. The protocol was immunoSEQ multiplex PCR, while the TCRdb copy is restricted to in-frame clones and leaves out a portion. The table has about 190,000 clones, roughly nine tenths seen once. Sequencing input: blood. The TCR sequence derives from a man aged 25-45 years in good health.

The DNA for the CDR3 is TGTGCCAGCAGTGGGGACATCACAGATACGCAGTATTTT. The encoded protein is CASSGDITDTQYF. This rearrangement joins TRBV12-3 or TRBV12-4 to TRBJ2-3, with a tentative D call TRBD1 (6 bases). The CDR3 totals 13 residues. The ends were cut back, 5 bases at V and 2 bases at J, with 8 bases in the middle.